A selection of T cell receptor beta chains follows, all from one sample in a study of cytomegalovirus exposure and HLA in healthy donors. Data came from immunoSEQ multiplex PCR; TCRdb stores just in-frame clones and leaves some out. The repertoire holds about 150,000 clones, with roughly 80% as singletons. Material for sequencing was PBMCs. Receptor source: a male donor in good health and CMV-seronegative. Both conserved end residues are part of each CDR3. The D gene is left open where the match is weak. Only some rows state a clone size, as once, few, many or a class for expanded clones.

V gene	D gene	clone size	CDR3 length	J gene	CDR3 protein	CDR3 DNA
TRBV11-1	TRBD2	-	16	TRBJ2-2	CASSLPGSGSAGELFF	TGTGCCAGCAGCTTACCCGGGAGCGGGAGTGCCGGGGAGCTGTTTTTT
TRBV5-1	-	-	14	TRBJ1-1	CASSLEGVNTEAFF	TGCGCCAGCAGCTTAGAAGGGGTGAACACTGAAGCTTTCTTT
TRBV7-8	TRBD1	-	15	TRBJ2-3	CASSRTGGFADTQYF	TGTGCCAGCAGCCGGACAGGGGGCTTCGCAGATACGCAGTATTTT
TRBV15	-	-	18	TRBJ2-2	CATSRRVGQGGSTGELFF	TGTGCCACCAGCCGCCGTGTGGGGCAGGGGGGCAGCACCGGGGAGCTGTTTTTT
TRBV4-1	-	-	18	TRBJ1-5	CASSQGVAGAGLSQPQHF	TGCGCCAGCAGCCAAGGGGTCGCAGGGGCAGGGCTGAGTCAGCCCCAGCATTTT
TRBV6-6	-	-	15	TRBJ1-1	CASSYAAGEGTEAFF	TGTGCCAGCAGTTACGCGGCGGGGGAAGGGACTGAAGCTTTCTTT
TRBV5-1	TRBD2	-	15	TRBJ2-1	CASSRTSGRPVGLFF	TGCGCCAGCAGCCGGACTAGCGGGAGGCCCGTCGGATTGTTCTTC
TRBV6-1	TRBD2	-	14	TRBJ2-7	CASSKRGGTYEQYF	TGTGCCAGCAGTAAACGGGGGGGCACCTACGAGCAGTACTTC
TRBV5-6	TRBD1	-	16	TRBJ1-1	CASSTDRVVMNTEAFF	TGTGCCAGCAGCACCGACAGGGTGGTGATGAACACTGAAGCTTTCTTT
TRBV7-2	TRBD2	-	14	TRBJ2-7	CASSLPGLASGMYF	TGTGCCAGCAGCTTACCGGGTTTGGCTAGCGGGATGTACTTC
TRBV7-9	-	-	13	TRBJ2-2	CASSFGSTGELFF	TGTGCCAGCAGCTTTGGGAGCACCGGGGAGCTGTTTTTT
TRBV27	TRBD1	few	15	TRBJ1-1	CASRAPGQGNTEAFF	TGTGCCAGCCGGGCACCGGGACAGGGGAACACTGAAGCTTTCTTT
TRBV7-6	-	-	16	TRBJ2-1	CASSPTGLNAYNEQFF	TGTGCCAGCAGCCCTACAGGGCTAAACGCCTACAATGAGCAGTTCTTC
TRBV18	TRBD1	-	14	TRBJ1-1	CASSNRGADTEAFF	TGTGCCAGCTCAAACAGGGGTGCGGACACTGAAGCTTTCTTT
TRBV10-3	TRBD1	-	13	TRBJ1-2	CAISADRSRGYTF	TGTGCCATCAGTGCGGACAGGTCACGTGGCTACACCTTC
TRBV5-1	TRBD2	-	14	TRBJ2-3	CASSLAVGADTQYF	TGCGCCAGCAGCCTAGCGGTCGGAGCAGATACGCAGTATTTT
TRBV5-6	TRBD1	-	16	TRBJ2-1	CASSPRDRGRGDEQFF	TGTGCCAGCAGCCCCCGGGACAGGGGGCGCGGTGATGAGCAGTTCTTC
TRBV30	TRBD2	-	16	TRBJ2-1	CAWRTTGTRFYNEQFF	TGTGCCTGGAGAACAACCGGGACTAGATTTTACAATGAGCAGTTCTTC
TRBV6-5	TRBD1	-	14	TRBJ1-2	CASSPGGGAYGYTF	TGTGCCAGCAGCCCTGGAGGGGGCGCCTATGGCTACACCTTC
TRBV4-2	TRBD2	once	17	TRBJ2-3	CASSQTSGDVSTDTQYF	TGTGCCAGCAGCCAGACTAGCGGGGACGTCAGCACAGATACGCAGTATTTT
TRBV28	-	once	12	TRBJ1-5	CASSLLRQPQHF	TGTGCCAGCAGTTTATTGCGGCAGCCCCAGCATTTT
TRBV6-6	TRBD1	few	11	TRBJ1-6	CASRDRAPLHF	TGTGCCAGCAGGGACAGGGCCCCCCTCCACTTT
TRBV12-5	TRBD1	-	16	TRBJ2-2	CASGSTTGGDTGELFF	TGTGCTAGTGGTTCCACCACAGGGGGCGATACCGGGGAGCTGTTTTTT
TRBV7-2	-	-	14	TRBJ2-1	CASSFWQAYNEQFF	TGTGCCAGCAGCTTCTGGCAGGCCTACAATGAGCAGTTCTTC
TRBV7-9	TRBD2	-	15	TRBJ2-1	CASSFETSAGSEQFF	TGTGCCAGCAGCTTCGAGACTAGCGCAGGAAGTGAGCAGTTCTTC
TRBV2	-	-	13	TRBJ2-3	CASSEEGRDTQYF	TGTGCCAGCAGTGAGGAGGGCAGGGATACGCAGTATTTT
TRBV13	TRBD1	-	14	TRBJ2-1	CASRDRGTYNEQFF	TGTGCCAGCAGGGACAGGGGAACCTACAATGAGCAGTTCTTC
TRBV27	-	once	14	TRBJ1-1	CASRNSGLRTEAFF	TGTGCCAGCAGAAACTCAGGGTTACGGACTGAAGCTTTCTTT
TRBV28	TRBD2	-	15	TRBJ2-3	CATRRRGAGTDTQYF	TGTGCCACCAGGAGGAGGGGAGCGGGAACAGATACGCAGTATTTT
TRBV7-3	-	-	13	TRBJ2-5	CASSLSREETQYF	TGTGCCAGCAGCTTATCCAGGGAAGAGACCCAGTACTTC